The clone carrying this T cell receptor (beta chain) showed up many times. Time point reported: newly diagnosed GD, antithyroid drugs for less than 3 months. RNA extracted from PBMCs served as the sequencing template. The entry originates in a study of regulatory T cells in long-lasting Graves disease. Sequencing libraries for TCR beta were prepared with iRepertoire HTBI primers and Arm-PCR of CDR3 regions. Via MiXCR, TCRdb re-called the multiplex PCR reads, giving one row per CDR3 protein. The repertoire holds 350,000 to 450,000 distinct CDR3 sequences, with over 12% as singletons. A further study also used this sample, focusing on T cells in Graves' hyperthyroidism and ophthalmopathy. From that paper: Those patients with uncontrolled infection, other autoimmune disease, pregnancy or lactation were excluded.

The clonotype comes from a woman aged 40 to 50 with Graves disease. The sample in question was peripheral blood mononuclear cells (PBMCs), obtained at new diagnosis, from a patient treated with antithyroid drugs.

The CDR3 nucleotides are TGTGCCAGCAGTTTAACAGGAGCCGGGGGGAATGAGCAGTTCTTC. Amino acids: CASSLTGAGGNEQFF. The chain links TRBV12-3 or TRBV12-4 to TRBJ2-1, with 7 nucleotides matching TRBD2. Trimming removed 2 bases from V and 7 bases from J; junction bases left unmatched: 8. The CDR3 is 15 residues long.